The 20 T cell receptor beta chains in this list originate from one sample, sequenced in a study of T cell clonotyping in hematopoietic cell transplantation. Produced via immunoSEQ multiplex PCR; TCRdb's table is partial and in-frame only. The table shows tens of thousands of clones, with 85% to 90% occurring only once. Time point defined: recipient sample about 28 days before transplant, after cytoreduction. The sequencing here drew on peripheral blood mononuclear cells, taken before stem cell transplant. These receptors originate from a man aged 18 to 30 with biphenotypic leukemia. Some clones in this sample may be carry-over from other donors' samples.

The CDR3 coding sequence is TGCGCCAGTCACAGGGAGAACGCCGCTCAAAGAAACACTGAAGCTTTCTTT. It encodes CASHRENAAQRNTEAFF. V usage is TRBV5-1 and J usage is TRBJ1-1, with D tentatively TRBD1 (6 bases). This CDR3 region has 17 residues. Germline V lookup: CDR1 SGHRS, CDR2 YFSETQ. Trimming shortened V by 8 bases and J by 2 bases, and 25 bases separated the two germline ends.

V is TRBV7-9 and J is TRBJ1-2; TRBD1 matches at 7 bases. V lost 0 bases and J lost 3; bases outside the gene matches: 4. This CDR3 spans 15 amino acids. Germline lookup yields CDR1 SEHNR and CDR2 FQNEAQ (reference sequence). The CDR3 region is CASSLAGTAYYGYTF. The DNA of the CDR3 is TGTGCCAGCAGCTTAGCTGGGACAGCTTACTATGGCTACACCTTC.

This clone has just a few counts. This rearrangement joins TRBV27 to TRBJ2-7; TRBD1 matches 9 bases. Looked up from germline, CDR1 is MNHEY and CDR2 is SMNVEV (reference sequence). CDR3 size: 12 residues. Losses at the gene ends were 4 bases for V and 6 bases for J; bases not matched to a gene: 1. CDR3: CASSWTGAEQYF. In DNA, the CDR3 is TGTGCCAGCAGTTGGACAGGGGCCGAGCAGTACTTC.

The rearrangement uses TRBV6-5 and TRBJ1-1; D unresolved. Deletions cut 0 bases from V and 3 bases from J, with 5 bases between. The CDR3 contains 13 residues. CDR1 and CDR2 (germline): MNHEY, SVGAGI. Here the CDR3 DNA reads TGTGCCAGCAGTTACTCCGCGGACACTGAAGCTTTCTTT. Its protein product is CASSYSADTEAFF.

This chain uses TRBV2 with TRBJ1-1, with D uncertain. The germline CDR1 and CDR2 sequences are SNHLY and FYNNEI. Trimming left V 8 bases short and J 11 bases short, with 18 bases between. The CDR3 is 12 amino acids. CDR3: CASFGVAAFAFF. In nucleotides, the CDR3 is TGTGCCAGCTTCGGGGTGGCCGCTTTTGCTTTCTTT.

This rearrangement joins TRBV5-1 to TRBJ2-7, with D perhaps being TRBD1 or TRBD2 (5 bases each). The V and J ends lost 3 bases and 6 bases respectively, with 25 bases between them. Germline values: CDR1 SGHRS, CDR2 YFSETQ. This CDR3 has 17 amino acids. The CDR3 protein is CASSSPPTGLSPFEQYF. The DNA of the CDR3 is TGCGCCAGCAGCTCCCCCCCCACGGGGCTCTCCCCGTTCGAGCAGTACTTC. Filled out from reference TRBV5-1 and TRBJ2-7, the complete variable domain reads KAGVTQTPRYLIKTRGQQVTLSCSPISGHRSVSWYQQTPGQGLQFLFEYFSETQRNKGNFPGRFSGRQFSNSRSEMNVSTLELGDSALYLCASSSPPTGLSPFEQYFGPGTRLTVT.

The V and J genes are TRBV5-1 and TRBJ2-5; TRBD2 matches 7 bases. The V segment lost 0 bases and the J segment 2 bases; nucleotides outside the gene matches: 4. Germline V CDR1 and CDR2: SGHRS, YFSETQ. This CDR3 is 15 amino acids long. CDR3 amino acids: CASSLAVGGQETQYF. The CDR3, as DNA: TGCGCCAGCAGCTTGGCCGTCGGGGGGCAAGAGACCCAGTACTTC.

V gene TRBV30 combines with J gene TRBJ2-1; the D gene is possibly TRBD2 (5 bases). From germline, CDR1 is GTSNPN and CDR2 SVGIG (reference sequence). Trimming took off 4 bases at V and 3 bases at J, with 7 bases between the two ends. The CDR3 has 12 amino acids. This chain's CDR3 is CAWKRDYNEQFF. In DNA form, the CDR3 reads TGTGCCTGGAAGAGGGACTACAATGAGCAGTTCTTC.

The rearrangement uses TRBV27 and TRBJ1-5, with 12 bases fitting TRBD1. This CDR3 comprises 18 residues. The trim removed 5 bases at V and 1 base at J, leaving 9 bases unmatched. Germline lookup yields CDR1 MNHEY and CDR2 SMNVEV (reference sequence). The CDR3: CASSGTGGAWGSNQPQHF. The CDR3 region has the DNA TGTGCCAGCAGTGGGACAGGGGGCGCGTGGGGGAGCAATCAGCCCCAGCATTTT.

The chain uses TRBV7-8 and TRBJ1-2; D is unresolved. Germline CDR1 SGHVS, CDR2 FQNEAQ. The V end was cut by 1 base, the J end by 3 bases, with 12 bases between. The CDR3 sequence is 15 residues long. CDR3 amino acids: CASSLGPGMDYGYTF. For the CDR3, the DNA is TGTGCCAGCAGCTTAGGACCGGGGATGGACTATGGCTACACCTTC.

This clone was recorded once. V gene TRBV7-9 combines with J gene TRBJ1-5, with a possible D match to TRBD1 (5 bases). Germline lookup yields CDR1 SEHNR and CDR2 FQNEAQ (reference sequence). V was trimmed by 5 bases and J by 7 bases, leaving 15 bases between them. This CDR3 spans 14 amino acids. The DNA of the CDR3 is TGTGCCAGCAGCGGGGGGAGGGCACACCAGCCCCAGCATTTT. This translates into CASSGGRAHQPQHF. Variable domain in full (rest from reference TRBV7-9 and TRBJ1-5): DTGVSQNPRHKITKRGQNVTFRCDPISEHNRLYWYRQTLGQGPEFLTYFQNEAQLEKSRLLSDRFSAERPKGSFSTLEIQRTEQGDSAMYLCASSGGRAHQPQHFGDGTRLSIL.

The chain has TRBV28 and TRBJ2-7, with 7 bases lining up with TRBD1. The ends lost 3 bases at V and 2 bases at J; junction bases unmatched: 7. CDR3 size: 15 residues. CDR1 is MDHEN and CDR2 is SYDVKM in the germline V gene. The CDR3 sequence: CASSLRVQGAYEQYF. The CDR3 bases are TGTGCCAGCAGTTTGAGAGTCCAGGGGGCCTACGAGCAGTACTTC.

The chain recombines TRBV11-2 with TRBJ2-7; D ambiguous. V shed 1 base and J shed 2 bases, with 12 bases lying between them. Germline-derived CDR1 and CDR2 are SGHAT and FQNNGV. The CDR3 consists of 15 residues. The CDR3 loop reads CASSLGGTETYEQYF. The CDR3 DNA reads as TGTGCCAGCAGCTTAGGGGGAACTGAAACCTACGAGCAGTACTTC.

This clone has just a few counts. The chain recombines TRBV27 with TRBJ1-2; weak D call: TRBD1 (5 bases). This CDR3 has 13 residues. Between the trimmed V and J ends, which lost 2 bases and 2 bases, there was a span of 6 bases. The germline V gene has CDR1 MNHEY and CDR2 SMNVEV (reference sequence). Here the CDR3 DNA reads TGTGCCAGCAGTTTACAGGGCAACTATGGCTACACCTTC. It yields the protein CASSLQGNYGYTF.

The chain recombines TRBV11-3 with TRBJ2-2; D not resolved. The CDR3 has 17 residues. Germline CDR1 SGHNT, CDR2 YENEEA. Trimming left V 6 bases short and J 6 bases short, with 23 bases between. This chain's CDR3 is CASSGPGAVGRSGELFF. The DNA for the CDR3 is TGTGCCAGCAGTGGTCCAGGCGCGGTAGGTCGGTCCGGGGAGCTGTTTTTT. Full variable domain (outside the CDR3, taken from reference TRBV11-3 and TRBJ2-2): EAGVVQSPRYKIIEKKQPVAFWCNPISGHNTLYWYLQNLGQGPELLIRYENEEAVDDSQLPKDRFSAERLKGVDSTLKIQPAELGDSAVYLCASSGPGAVGRSGELFFGEGSRLTVL.

This sequence joins TRBV30 and TRBJ1-5; 12 nucleotides agree with TRBD1. This CDR3 is 17 amino acids long. The germline CDR1 and CDR2 sequences are GTSNPN and SVGIG (reference sequence). V was clipped by 4 bases and J by 5 bases; unmatched bases: 12. CDR3 amino acids: CAWTFRDRGPKYQPQHF. The DNA of the CDR3 is TGTGCCTGGACCTTCCGGGACAGGGGGCCCAAATATCAGCCCCAGCATTTT.

This chain joins TRBV5-1 and TRBJ1-4; tentative D call: TRBD1 (6 bases). V was cut by 4 bases and J by 8 bases, with 15 bases left in between. This CDR3 is 14 amino acids long. Germline lookup yields CDR1 SGHRS and CDR2 YFSETQ. CDR3 bases: TGCGCCAGCAGCCTCGGACAGCGGGAGGAAAAACTGTTTTTT. This codes for CASSLGQREEKLFF. Drawing the rest from reference TRBV5-1 and TRBJ1-4, the complete variable domain is KAGVTQTPRYLIKTRGQQVTLSCSPISGHRSVSWYQQTPGQGLQFLFEYFSETQRNKGNFPGRFSGRQFSNSRSEMNVSTLELGDSALYLCASSLGQREEKLFFGSGTQLSVL.

V is TRBV5-4 and J is TRBJ2-1; D unresolved. CDR1 and CDR2 (germline): SGHNT, YYREEE (reference sequence). Trimming took off 5 bases at V and 9 bases at J, with 15 bases between the two ends. The CDR3 loop spans 13 amino acids. The CDR3 reads CASRNSTLGEQFF. The CDR3, as DNA: TGTGCCAGCAGAAACTCCACGCTAGGTGAGCAGTTCTTC. Full variable domain (rest looked up from reference TRBV5-4 and TRBJ2-1): ETGVTQSPTHLIKTRGQQVTLRCSSQSGHNTVSWYQQALGQGPQFIFQYYREEENGRGNFPPRFSGLQFPNYSSELNVNALELDDSALYLCASRNSTLGEQFFGPGTRLTVL.

V and J are TRBV19 and TRBJ1-2, with D uncertain. Trimming removed 4 bases from V and 1 base from J, with 7 bases in between. Germline-derived CDR1 and CDR2 are LNHDA and SQIVND (reference sequence). The CDR3 has 13 amino acids. Here the CDR3 DNA reads TGTGCCAGTAGTACTGGTTTTAACTATGGCTACACCTTC. As protein: CASSTGFNYGYTF.

The CDR3 DNA sequence: TGTGCCAGCAGTGAAAAGGGCCAGGGGGATCCTTATAGCAATCAGCCCCAGCATTTT. Residues: CASSEKGQGDPYSNQPQHF. V is TRBV6-1 and J is TRBJ1-5, with TRBD1 matching over 7 bases. This CDR3 spans 19 amino acids. Per germline, CDR1 MNHNS and CDR2 SASEGT. The V and J ends lost 2 bases and 0 bases, in that order; junction bases with no gene match: 13.